This TCR beta chain was documented in a study of long-term antiretroviral therapy in people with HIV. Run at survey level, the immunoSEQ assay was version v3.0. Produced via immunoSEQ multiplex PCR; TCRdb's table is partial and in-frame only. The table records around 28,000 clones, around 84% of them present only once. The CDR3 runs 15 residues. After removal of 7 bases from V and 2 bases from J, the junction contained 9 bases not matched to a gene. CDR1 and CDR2 (germline): LNHNV, YYDKDF (reference sequence). Treatment of all HIV participants took place in the United States. Whole-study results and caveats: Blood was collected between the mid-2000s and the late 2010s, possibly under older ART regimens. Diversity went up after ART and still fell short of transplant donor controls.

As for this clone: As yet, its antigen is unknown.

The J gene is TRBJ2-7, the V gene TRBV15, with 9 positions matching TRBD2. This sample comprised unsorted PBMCs, obtained 0.8 years after starting antiretroviral therapy. This receptor was taken from a woman younger than 45 with HIV. The CDR3 DNA reads TGTGCCACCAACGAGGCGGGAGGGGCGGCCTACGAGCAGTACGTC. It specifies CATNEAGGAAYEQYV.